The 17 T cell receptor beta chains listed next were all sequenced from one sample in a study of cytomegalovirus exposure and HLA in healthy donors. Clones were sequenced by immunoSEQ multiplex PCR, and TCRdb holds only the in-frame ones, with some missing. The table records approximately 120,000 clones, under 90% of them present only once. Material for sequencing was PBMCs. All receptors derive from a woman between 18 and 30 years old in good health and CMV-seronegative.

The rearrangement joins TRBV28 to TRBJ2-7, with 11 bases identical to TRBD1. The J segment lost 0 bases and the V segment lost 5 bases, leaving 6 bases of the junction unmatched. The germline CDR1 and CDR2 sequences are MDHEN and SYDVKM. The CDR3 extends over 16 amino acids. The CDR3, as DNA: TGTGCCAGCAGTGGCCCGGACAGGGGGCCCTCCTACGAGCAGTACTTC. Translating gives CASSGPDRGPSYEQYF.

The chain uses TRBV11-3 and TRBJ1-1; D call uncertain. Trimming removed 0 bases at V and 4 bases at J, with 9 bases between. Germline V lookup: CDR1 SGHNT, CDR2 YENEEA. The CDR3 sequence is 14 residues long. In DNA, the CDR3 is TGTGCCAGCAGCTTAGATTTGACACCCACTGAAGCTTTCTTT. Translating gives CASSLDLTPTEAFF.

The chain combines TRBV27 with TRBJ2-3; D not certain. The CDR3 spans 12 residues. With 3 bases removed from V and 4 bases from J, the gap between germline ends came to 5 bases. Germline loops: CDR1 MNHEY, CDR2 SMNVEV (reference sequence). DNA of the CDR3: TGTGCCAGCAGTTTTCCAGCAGATACGCAGTATTTT. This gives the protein CASSFPADTQYF.

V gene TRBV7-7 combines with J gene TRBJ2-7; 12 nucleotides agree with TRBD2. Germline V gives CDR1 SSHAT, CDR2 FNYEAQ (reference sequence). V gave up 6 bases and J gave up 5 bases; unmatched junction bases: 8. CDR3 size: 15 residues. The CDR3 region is CASSCGLAGPHEQYF. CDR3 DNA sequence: TGTGCCAGCAGTTGCGGACTAGCGGGGCCCCACGAGCAGTACTTC.

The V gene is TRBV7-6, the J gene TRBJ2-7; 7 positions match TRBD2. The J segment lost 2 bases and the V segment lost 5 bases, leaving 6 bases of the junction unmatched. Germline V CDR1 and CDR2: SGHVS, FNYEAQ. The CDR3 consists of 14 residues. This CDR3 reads CASSPLADTYEQYF. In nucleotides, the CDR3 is TGTGCCAGCAGCCCCCTAGCGGATACCTACGAGCAGTACTTC.

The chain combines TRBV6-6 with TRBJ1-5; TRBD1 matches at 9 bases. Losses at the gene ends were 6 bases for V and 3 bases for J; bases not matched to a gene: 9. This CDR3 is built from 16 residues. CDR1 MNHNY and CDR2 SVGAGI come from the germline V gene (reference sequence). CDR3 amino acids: CASSRPTGGPNQPQHF. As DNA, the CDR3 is TGTGCCAGCAGCCGACCTACAGGGGGCCCCAATCAGCCCCAGCATTTT.

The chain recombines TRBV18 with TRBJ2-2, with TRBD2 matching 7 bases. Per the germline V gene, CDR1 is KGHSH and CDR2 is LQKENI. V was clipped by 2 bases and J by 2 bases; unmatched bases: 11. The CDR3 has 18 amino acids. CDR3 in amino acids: CASSPYTGTKSNTGELFF. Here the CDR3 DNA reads TGTGCCAGCTCACCATATACCGGGACTAAGTCTAACACCGGGGAGCTGTTTTTT.

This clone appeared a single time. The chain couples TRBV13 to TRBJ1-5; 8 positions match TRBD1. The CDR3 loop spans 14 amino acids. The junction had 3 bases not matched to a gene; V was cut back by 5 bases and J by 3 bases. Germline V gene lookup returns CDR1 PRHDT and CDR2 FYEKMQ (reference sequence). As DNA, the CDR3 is TGTGCCAGCAGCCCCAGGGGGCTCAATCAGCCCCAGCATTTT. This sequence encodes CASSPRGLNQPQHF.

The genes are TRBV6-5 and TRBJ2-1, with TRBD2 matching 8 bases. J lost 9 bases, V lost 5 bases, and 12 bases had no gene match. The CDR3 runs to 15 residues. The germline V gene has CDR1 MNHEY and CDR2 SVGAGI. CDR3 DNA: TGTGCCAGCAGTCCCGGGACTAGTTCCGCAGCTGAGCAGTTCTTC. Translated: CASSPGTSSAAEQFF.

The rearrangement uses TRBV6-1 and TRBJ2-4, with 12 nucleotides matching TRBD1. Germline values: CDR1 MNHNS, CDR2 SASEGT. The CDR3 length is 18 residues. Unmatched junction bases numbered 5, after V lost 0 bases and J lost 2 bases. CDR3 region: CASSEAGQGANTKNIQYF. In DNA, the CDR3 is TGTGCCAGCAGTGAAGCGGGACAGGGGGCCAACACCAAAAACATTCAGTACTTC.

Written as DNA, the CDR3 is TGTGCCAGCAGCTTAGTTTCGGGGACAGGGTCCTACGAGCAGTACTTC. Its translation: CASSLVSGTGSYEQYF. The chain carries TRBV7-8 and TRBJ2-7; the match to TRBD1 covers 9 bases. J was trimmed by 1 base and V by 1 base; bases with no gene match: 5. Germline values: CDR1 SGHVS, CDR2 FQNEAQ. The CDR3 runs 16 residues. Using reference TRBV7-8 and TRBJ2-7 for the parts outside the CDR3, the full variable domain is GAGVSQSPRYKVAKRGQDVALRCDPISGHVSLFWYQQALGQGPEFLTYFQNEAQLDKSGLPSDRFFAERPEGSVSTLKIQRTQQEDSAVYLCASSLVSGTGSYEQYFGPGTRLTVT.

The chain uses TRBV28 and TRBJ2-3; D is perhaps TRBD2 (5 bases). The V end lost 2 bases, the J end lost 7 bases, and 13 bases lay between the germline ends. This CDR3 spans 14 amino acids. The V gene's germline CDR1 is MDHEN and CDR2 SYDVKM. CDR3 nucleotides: TGTGCCAGCAGTTTAGAACTAGTTGGGTATACGCAGTATTTT. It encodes CASSLELVGYTQYF.

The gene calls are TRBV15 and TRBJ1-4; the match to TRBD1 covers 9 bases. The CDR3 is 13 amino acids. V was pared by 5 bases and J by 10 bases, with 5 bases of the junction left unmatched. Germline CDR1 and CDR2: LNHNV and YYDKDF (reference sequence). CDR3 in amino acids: CATSSRQGGKLFF. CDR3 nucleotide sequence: TGTGCCACCAGCTCGCGACAGGGGGGAAAACTGTTTTTT.

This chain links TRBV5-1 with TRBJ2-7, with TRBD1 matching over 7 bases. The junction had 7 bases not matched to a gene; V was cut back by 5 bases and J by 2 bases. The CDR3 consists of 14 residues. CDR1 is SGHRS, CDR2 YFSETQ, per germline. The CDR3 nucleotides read TGCGCCAGCAGAGAATACGGGACAGCCTACGAGCAGTACTTC. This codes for CASREYGTAYEQYF. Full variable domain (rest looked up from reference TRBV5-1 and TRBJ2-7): KAGVTQTPRYLIKTRGQQVTLSCSPISGHRSVSWYQQTPGQGLQFLFEYFSETQRNKGNFPGRFSGRQFSNSRSEMNVSTLELGDSALYLCASREYGTAYEQYFGPGTRLTVT.

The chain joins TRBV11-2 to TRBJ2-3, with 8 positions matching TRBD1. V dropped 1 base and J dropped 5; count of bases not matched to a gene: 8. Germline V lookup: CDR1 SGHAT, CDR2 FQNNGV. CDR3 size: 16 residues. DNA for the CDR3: TGTGCCAGCAGCTTAGTCCCAGGGGGCATTTTAGATACGCAGTATTTT. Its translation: CASSLVPGGILDTQYF. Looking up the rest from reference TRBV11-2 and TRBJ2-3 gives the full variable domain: EAGVAQSPRYKIIEKRQSVAFWCNPISGHATLYWYQQILGQGPKLLIQFQNNGVVDDSQLPKDRFSAERLKGVDSTLKIQPAKLEDSAVYLCASSLVPGGILDTQYFGPGTRLTVL.

The CDR3 spells CASQGTGGQPQHF. The CDR3 coding sequence is TGTGCCAGTCAGGGGACAGGGGGTCAGCCCCAGCATTTT. The chain employs TRBV7-9 and TRBJ1-5, with TRBD1 matching over 11 bases. The J segment lost 6 bases and the V segment lost 9 bases, leaving 4 bases of the junction unmatched. Germline lookup yields CDR1 SEHNR and CDR2 FQNEAQ (reference sequence). The length of the CDR3 is 13 residues.

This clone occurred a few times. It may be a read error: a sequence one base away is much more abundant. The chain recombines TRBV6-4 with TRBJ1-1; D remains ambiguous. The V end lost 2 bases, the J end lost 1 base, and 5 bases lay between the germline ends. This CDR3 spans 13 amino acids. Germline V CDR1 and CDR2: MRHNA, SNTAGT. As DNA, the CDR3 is TGTGCCAGCAGTGACCGGGAGAACACTGAAGCTTTCTTT. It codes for CASSDRENTEAFF.